This entry concerns a single T cell receptor beta chain. In its sample, this clone was seen a few times. Its cognate antigen has yet to be identified. Per-base quality was not reported, and no clone a single base away is much larger than it. According to the germline V gene, CDR1 reads SNHLY and CDR2 reads FYNNEI. CDR3 length: 16 amino acids, cysteine to phenylalanine. CDR3 DNA is the only sequence kept; it has 48 bases, read in frame from the first base. A distance of 15 bases separates the germline ends of V and J, which lose 4 bases and 0 bases respectively. These data originate in a study of cytomegalovirus exposure and HLA in healthy donors (dated by TCRdb to about 2017). Some background on the complete study: According to an earlier analysis of 550 to 700 of the donors, about 179 million T cells yielded 117 million unique TCR beta sequences and approximately 280 Gb of sequence data. Around 300 gigabases of sequencing data and 70 million to 100 million unique TCR sequences were included in an early release covering around 600 HLA-typed donors. Of the approximately 400 genotyped donors, 81% were placed in the genetic ancestry cluster associated with self-reported Caucasian donors. The study aimed to test whether cataloging public T cell receptors could reveal signatures of past pathogen exposure. The T cell repertoires of under 750 subjects were profiled by immunosequencing and related to cytomegalovirus serostatus. Besides the first cohort of about 730 subjects, a separate validation cohort made up of roughly 120 different subjects was used. High-throughput TCR immunosequencing, statistical association of individual TCRs with disease status, and machine learning were combined to predict cytomegalovirus infection status. To study patterns of TCR occurrence, a later analysis re-analyzed previously published TCR beta repertoires from around 660 donors and added high-resolution HLA genotyping. The later analysis used no new phenotypic data to find candidate immune exposures, relying instead on TCR beta sequences and their occurrence across donors. In an earlier analysis of roughly 540 of the donors, high-throughput TCR beta sequencing was used to judge whether each TCR beta V gene segment behaved as functional or pseudogenic. Donor age, sex, ethnicity and CMV serostatus were compiled together with the repertoire data. A later genetic analysis used genome-wide SNP genotypes for about 60% of the roughly 700 donors, treating that subset as a discovery cohort. All discovery cohort repertoires had been generated using a single sequencing platform. Class I and class II HLA loci were covered by the typing at four-digit resolution. Typing coverage varied by locus: 629-630 donors for A, B, C, DRB1 and DQB1; roughly 500 for DQA1; about 570 for DPA1; about 450 for DPB1. Because of strong linkage in the cohort, five DR-DQ haplotypes were treated as single units for association and clustering. Across approximately 400 genotyped donors of the cohort, an average of roughly 200,000 unique TCR beta nucleotide sequences per donor were sequenced, and around 20% of those sequences were non-productive.

The cohort comprised some 680 healthy bone marrow donors. At the time of sampling, every cohort member was nominally healthy, though immune exposures that went unrecorded were likely present. The donor was CMV seropositive and was included in the group of 250 to 350 seropositive cohort members. Every donor gave a peripheral blood sample, and the peripheral blood mononuclear cells from that sample were used for TCR beta sequencing. Genomic DNA extraction from the blood cell samples was performed with the Qiagen DNeasy Blood Extraction Kit. The library was obtained by the immunoSEQ multiplex PCR assay. A mixture of 60 forward primers for TCR Vbeta segments and 13 reverse primers for TCR Jbeta segments was used in the multiplex PCR. The CDR3 region of rearranged TCR beta genes was amplified from genomic DNA by a multiplex PCR assay. Amplified TCR beta libraries were sequenced as 87-base-pair reads on the Illumina HiSeq System. As for the original processing: In a later analysis, roughly 80 million unique TCR beta chains were counted across the 690 or so repertoires, and roughly 11 million of these chains were shared by at least two donors. Raw reads were error-corrected and collapsed into unique sequences with a nearest-neighbor algorithm that merged closely related sequences to remove PCR and sequencing errors. Alignment of CDR3 sequences to IMGT reference sequences was used to assign V, D and J gene segments. For a sequence to be retained, a match of at least six nucleotides was required to both a V gene segment and a J gene segment. Rearrangements were called productive when the CDR3 lacked stop codons and stayed in frame with V and J; all others were non-productive. Following IMGT convention, CDR3 was defined as the stretch from the second conserved V-encoded cysteine up to the conserved J-encoded phenylalanine. Sequences without an unambiguous match to a single V gene segment were excluded from the earlier analysis of 500 to 700 of the donors. In an earlier analysis of some 590 of the donors, V segments were called functional above 56.7% productive rearrangements and were called segregating when the between-donor standard deviation exceeded 5%. To diagnose cytomegalovirus status from the catalog of TCR beta chain sequences, a statistical classification framework was built. In a later analysis, V and J genes were assigned by comparing TCR nucleotide sequences against IMGT/GENE-DB human TR gene sequences. Using the TCRdist pipeline, a later analysis assigned CDR3 sequences along with most-parsimonious VDJ recombination scenarios. In a later analysis, each TCR beta chain was defined by its CDR3 amino acid sequence together with its V-gene family, and reads without a unique V-gene family were excluded. In a later analysis, fewer than 600 highly shared, low-generation-probability nucleotide sequences were removed to address suspected cross-contamination and a sequencing artifact. In a later analysis, a clonal expansion index was calculated for each public chain from normalized within-repertoire ranks of inferred template counts. Generation probabilities in a later analysis came from a VDJ recombination model fitted to out-of-frame rearrangements, and those results were checked against IGoR. In a later analysis, hypergeometric tests were used to score TCR-TCR, TCR-HLA and TCR-CMV co-occurrence, with a repertoire-size bias correction applied to TCR pairs. False discovery rates were estimated in a later analysis by permuting HLA or CMV assignments 20 times. A later analysis grouped co-occurring TCRs with DBSCAN, adding TCRdist sequence similarity when clustering within HLA-allele-positive subsets. For co-occurrence clustering, repertoires with fewer than 30,000 or more than 120,000 public chains were excluded, along with four or five repertoires with anomalous nucleotide sharing. What TCRdb holds here is the immuneACCESS table cut down to in-frame rearrangements. Part of the clones is not present; checked against another copy, under half of the missing clones reflect an unresolved V gene, and the others are unexplained. V and J calls and clone size follow that table, whereas D and trimming were derived from the DNA. Present in this sample are under 300,000 clones, roughly four fifths of which were seen just once. Around 8% of the sample goes to the ten largest clones.

General findings and caveats noted by the study authors: A further reported finding was that TCR beta sequences accurately predicted the HLA-A and HLA-B alleles for most subjects in the first cohort. Only TCR beta chains were sequenced in this cohort, and the absence of alpha or paired-chain data limited detectable features. In a later genetic analysis, a missense DCLRE1C variant was associated with V-gene and J-gene trimming of TCR beta chains, and the association was replicated in an independent cohort. A later analysis reported that several top co-occurrence clusters appeared linked to parvovirus B19, influenza, CMV and Epstein-Barr virus. The sequencing pipeline was judged likely to have produced a cluster of highly shared sequence variants as a technical artifact. In vitro tests confirmed that a few of the cytomegalovirus-associated TCR beta chains recognize cytomegalovirus antigens. It was suggested by the authors that the approach could potentially be generalized to other disease states and immunological phenotypes. Compared with equally common non-associated chains, HLA-associated TCR beta chains in a later analysis were more clonally expanded and had lower generation probabilities. When HLA alleles, especially DR and DQ, strongly co-occurred, TCR associations were difficult to assign to individual alleles. Because HLA typing was missing for some donors at each locus, association tests included only the typed subset. According to a later analysis, TCR association rates differed among HLA loci, with DRB1 alleles showing the most associated TCRs and HLA-C alleles showing the fewest. According to a later genetic analysis, donors in an Asian-associated ancestry cluster had fewer N-insertions in productive TCRs than the approximately 670-donor mean. For the cohort, immune exposure information was limited to CMV serostatus. Most CMV-associated TCR beta chains appeared to be HLA-restricted in a later analysis, and the HLA associations seemed to be driven largely by CMV exposure. The study listed 164 TCR beta chains as associated with cytomegalovirus. Correlated functional status among segregating V segments might be attributable to linkage disequilibrium, but an unknown experimental factor could not be ruled out. In both the original and validation cohorts, the classifier was reported to diagnose cytomegalovirus status with high specificity and sensitivity. In an earlier analysis of 587 of the donors, most TCR beta V segments appeared in productive rearrangements about 90% or about 30% of the time, broadly matching IMGT annotations. Some 16 rarely observed V segments, including chromosome 9 orphons, were excluded from the earlier analysis of some 590 of the donors because counts were too low. In a later analysis, 16,951 TCR beta sequences were associated with specific HLA alleles at a false discovery rate of 0.05. Roughly uniform sequencing depth across donors was assumed in presence/absence analyses, although this assumption may not hold. Because the 87-base-pair reads could not distinguish some IMGT-functional V segments, including TRBV6-2 and TRBV6-3, those segments were excluded. Across donors, most TCR sequences were observed very rarely, whereas some public TCRs were present in many individuals.

The sequenced sample was PBMCs. The sequence was collected from a woman aged 60-75 years in good health and CMV-seropositive. The chain is encoded by TRBV2 joined to TRBJ1-1; the D gene lacks a confident call. The CDR3 region reads CASSASPNSMNTEAFF. DNA sequence: TGTGCCAGCAGTGCTTCCCCGAACTCAATGAACACTGAAGCTTTCTTT.